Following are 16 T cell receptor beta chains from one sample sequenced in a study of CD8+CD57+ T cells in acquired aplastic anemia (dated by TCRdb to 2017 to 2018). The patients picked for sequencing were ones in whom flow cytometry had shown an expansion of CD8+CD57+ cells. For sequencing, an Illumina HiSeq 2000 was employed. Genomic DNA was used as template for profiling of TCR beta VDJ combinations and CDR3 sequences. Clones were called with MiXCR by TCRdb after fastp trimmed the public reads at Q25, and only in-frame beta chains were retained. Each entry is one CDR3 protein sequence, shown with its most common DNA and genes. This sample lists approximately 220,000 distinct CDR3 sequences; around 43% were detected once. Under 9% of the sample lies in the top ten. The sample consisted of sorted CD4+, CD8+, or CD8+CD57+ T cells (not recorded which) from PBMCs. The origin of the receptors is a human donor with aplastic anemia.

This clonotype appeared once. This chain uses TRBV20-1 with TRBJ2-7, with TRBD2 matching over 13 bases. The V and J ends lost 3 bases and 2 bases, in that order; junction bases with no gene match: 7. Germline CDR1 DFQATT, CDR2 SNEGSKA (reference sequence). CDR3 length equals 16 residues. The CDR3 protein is CSASSGLAGVTYEQYF. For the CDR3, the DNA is TGCAGTGCTAGTTCCGGACTAGCGGGGGTAACCTACGAGCAGTACTTC.

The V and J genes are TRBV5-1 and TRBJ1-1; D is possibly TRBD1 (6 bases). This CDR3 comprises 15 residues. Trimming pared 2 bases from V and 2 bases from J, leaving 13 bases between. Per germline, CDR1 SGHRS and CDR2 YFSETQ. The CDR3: CASSFPRGDNTEAFF. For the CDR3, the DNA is TGCGCCAGCAGCTTCCCCAGGGGCGATAACACTGAAGCTTTCTTT.

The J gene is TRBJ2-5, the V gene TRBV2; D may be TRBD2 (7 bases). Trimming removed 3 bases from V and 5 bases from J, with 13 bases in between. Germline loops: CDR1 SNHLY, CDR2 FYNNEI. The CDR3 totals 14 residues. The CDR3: CASSDRGGRETQYF. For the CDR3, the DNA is TGTGCCAGCAGTGATAGGGGGGGCAGGGAGACCCAGTACTTC.

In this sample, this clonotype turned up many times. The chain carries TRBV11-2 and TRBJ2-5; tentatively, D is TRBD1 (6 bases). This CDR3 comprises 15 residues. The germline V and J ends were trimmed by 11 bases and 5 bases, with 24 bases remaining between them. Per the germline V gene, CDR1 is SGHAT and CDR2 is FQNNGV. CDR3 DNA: TGTGCCTCCAATTCTGCTGTTGGCAGGGGTGAGACCCAGTACTTC. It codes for CASNSAVGRGETQYF.

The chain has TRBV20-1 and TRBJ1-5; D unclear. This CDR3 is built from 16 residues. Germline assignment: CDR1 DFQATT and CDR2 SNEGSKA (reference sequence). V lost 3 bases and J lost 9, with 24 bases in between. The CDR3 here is CSASPSETAGIPPQHF. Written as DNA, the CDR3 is TGCAGTGCTAGCCCCTCGGAGACGGCAGGTATTCCGCCCCAGCATTTT.

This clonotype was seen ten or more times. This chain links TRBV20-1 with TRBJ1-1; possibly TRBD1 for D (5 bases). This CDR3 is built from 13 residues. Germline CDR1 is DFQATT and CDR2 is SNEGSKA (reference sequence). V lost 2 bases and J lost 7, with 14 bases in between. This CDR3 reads CSARPLEGNEAFF. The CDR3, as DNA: TGCAGTGCTAGACCCCTCGAGGGGAATGAAGCTTTCTTT.

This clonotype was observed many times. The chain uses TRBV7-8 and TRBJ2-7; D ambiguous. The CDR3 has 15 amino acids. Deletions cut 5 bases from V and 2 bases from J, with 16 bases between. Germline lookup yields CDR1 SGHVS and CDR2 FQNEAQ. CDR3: CASSREGGPTYEQYF. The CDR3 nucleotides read TGTGCCAGCAGCCGAGAAGGCGGTCCTACCTACGAGCAGTACTTC.

CDR3 sequence: CATSDGVPTDTQYF. The CDR3 coding sequence is TGTGCCACCAGTGATGGGGTCCCCACAGATACGCAGTATTTT. The V gene is TRBV24-1, the J gene TRBJ2-3; D is uncertain. This CDR3 spans 14 amino acids. V was pared by 3 bases and J by 2 bases, with 8 bases between. Germline-derived CDR1 and CDR2 are KGHDR and SFDVKD.

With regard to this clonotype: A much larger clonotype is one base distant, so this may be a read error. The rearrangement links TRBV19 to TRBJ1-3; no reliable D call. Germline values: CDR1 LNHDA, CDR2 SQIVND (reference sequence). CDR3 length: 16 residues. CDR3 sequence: CASSISTAVSGNTTYF. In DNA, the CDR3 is TGTGCCAGTAGTATTTCGACCGCAGTCTCTGGAAACACCACATATTTT.

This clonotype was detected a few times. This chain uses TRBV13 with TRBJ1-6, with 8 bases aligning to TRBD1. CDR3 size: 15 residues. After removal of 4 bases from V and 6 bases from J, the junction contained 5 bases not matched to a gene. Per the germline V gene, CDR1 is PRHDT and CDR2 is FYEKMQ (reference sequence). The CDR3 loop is CASSSRTGTNSPLHF. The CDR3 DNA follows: TGTGCCAGCAGCTCAAGGACAGGGACTAATTCACCCCTCCACTTT.

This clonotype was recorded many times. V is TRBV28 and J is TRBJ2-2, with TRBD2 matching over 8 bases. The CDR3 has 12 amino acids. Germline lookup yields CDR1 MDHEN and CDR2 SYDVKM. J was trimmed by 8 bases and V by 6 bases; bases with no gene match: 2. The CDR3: CASRAGVGELFF. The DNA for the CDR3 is TGTGCCAGCAGAGCGGGAGTGGGGGAGCTGTTTTTT.

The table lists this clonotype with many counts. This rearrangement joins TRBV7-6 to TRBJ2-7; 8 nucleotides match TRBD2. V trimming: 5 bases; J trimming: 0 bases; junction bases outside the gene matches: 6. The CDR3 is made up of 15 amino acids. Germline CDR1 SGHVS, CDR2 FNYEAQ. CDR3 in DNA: TGTGCCAGCAGCACCGCGGGGGGCCGCTCCTACGAGCAGTACTTC. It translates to CASSTAGGRSYEQYF.

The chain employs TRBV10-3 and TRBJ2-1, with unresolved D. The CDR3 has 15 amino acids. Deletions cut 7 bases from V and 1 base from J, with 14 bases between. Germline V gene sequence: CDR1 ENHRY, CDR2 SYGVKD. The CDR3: CAIKPPGTSYNEQFF. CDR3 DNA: TGTGCCATCAAGCCCCCGGGCACATCCTACAATGAGCAGTTCTTC.

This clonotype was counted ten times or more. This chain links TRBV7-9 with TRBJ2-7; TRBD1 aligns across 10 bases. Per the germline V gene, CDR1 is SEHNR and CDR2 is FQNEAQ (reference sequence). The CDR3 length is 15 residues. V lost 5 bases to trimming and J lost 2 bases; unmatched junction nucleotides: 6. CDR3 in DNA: TGTGCCAGCAGCCCGGGGACAGGGGACCCCTACGAGCAGTACTTC. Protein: CASSPGTGDPYEQYF.

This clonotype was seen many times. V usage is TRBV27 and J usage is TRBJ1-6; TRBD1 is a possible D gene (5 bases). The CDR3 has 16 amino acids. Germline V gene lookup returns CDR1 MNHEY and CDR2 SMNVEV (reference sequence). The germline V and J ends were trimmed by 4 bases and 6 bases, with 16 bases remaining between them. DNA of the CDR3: TGTGCCAGCAGTTCCGTTTCCGGGACGGGTAATTCACCCCTCCACTTT. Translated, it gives CASSSVSGTGNSPLHF.

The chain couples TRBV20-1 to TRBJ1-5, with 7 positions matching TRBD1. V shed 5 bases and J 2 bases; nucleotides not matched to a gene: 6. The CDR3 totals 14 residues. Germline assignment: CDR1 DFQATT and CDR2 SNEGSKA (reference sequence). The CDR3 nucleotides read TGCAGTGCTCAGGAGGGGGCGGGCAATCAGCCCCAGCATTTT. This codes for CSAQEGAGNQPQHF.